This T cell receptor beta chain was sequenced in a study of cytomegalovirus exposure and HLA in healthy donors. The germline V gene encodes CDR1 PRHDT and CDR2 FYEKMQ (reference sequence). This CDR3 is 15 amino acids long. The trim removed 3 bases at V and 7 bases at J, leaving 6 bases unmatched. The study ran its PCR with 60 Vbeta and 13 Jbeta primers. Original processing notes: Later, about 80 million unique TCR beta chains were counted in an analysis, and approximately 10 million of them were shared. The method was immunoSEQ multiplex PCR; TCRdb's version includes in-frame clones alone and lacks a portion of them. V, J and clone size reflect that table, while D and trimming were determined from the DNA. The sample carries around 140,000 clones, 60% to 85% recorded once. As regards this clone: What it binds is unknown.

General observations from the study: Rarity characterized most TCR sequences, yet some public TCRs appeared in many donors.

This chain uses TRBV13 with TRBJ2-3, with 11 bases matching TRBD2. Specimen: PBMCs. The receptor was derived from a young woman in good health and CMV-seronegative. The CDR3 region is CASSFTSGSTNTQYF. Here the CDR3 DNA reads TGTGCCAGCAGCTTTACTAGCGGGAGTACGAATACGCAGTATTTT.